This TCR beta chain originates from a study of T-cell memory formation after mild COVID-19. Constant-segment primers served in 5'RACE that generated TCR alpha and TCR beta cDNA libraries bearing sample barcodes and UMIs. TCRdb reprocessed the 5' RACE reads with MiXCR, giving one entry per CDR3 protein. The sample lists around 450,000 distinct CDR3 sequences, about 19% occurring once. This clonotype was counted only a few times. Antigen specificity is unknown. Findings and limits, study-wide: A subset of responding clones appeared in pre-infection memory, suggesting cross-reactive memory joined.

Trimming took off 1 base at V and 5 bases at J, with 8 bases between the two ends. Germline V CDR1 and CDR2: SNHLY, FYNNEI. This CDR3 is 13 amino acids long. The chain is built from TRBV2 and TRBJ2-5; no clear D. The sequence derives from an adult woman who had mild COVID-19 (a few samples of this study predate the infection). Cell type and time point are not known. The specimen sequenced was PBMCs or a T cell subset sorted from them (not recorded which). The CDR3 region is CASSEGVGETQYF. The CDR3 nucleotides are TGTGCCAGCAGTGAAGGGGTAGGGGAGACCCAGTACTTC.